This TCR beta chain came from a study of T cells in Graves' hyperthyroidism and ophthalmopathy. Study-wide results and caveats: Before onset, by a median of around 6.1 months, the model predicted ophthalmopathy.

Regions amplified from RNA transcripts were the TCR beta CDR3 regions. TCR CDR3 regions were first amplified by RT-PCR with HTBI primers. TCRdb ran MiXCR on the multiplex PCR reads and lists one entry per CDR3 protein. Here the sample spans a few hundred thousand distinct CDR3 sequences, around 19% being singletons. The CDR3 length is 17 residues. CDR1 and CDR2 (germline): MNHNS, SASEGT. The trim removed 5 bases at V and 1 base at J, leaving 9 bases unmatched. At least ten counts were recorded for this clonotype. Its antigen is unknown. The chain joins TRBV6-1 to TRBJ2-5; 11 nucleotides agree with TRBD2. Sequencing input: blood. This clonotype was sampled from a man in his forties with Graves' hyperthyroidism. This chain's CDR3 is CASSPHASGGSQETQYF. In DNA, the CDR3 is TGTGCCAGCAGTCCCCACGCTAGCGGGGGGTCCCAAGAGACCCAGTACTTC.